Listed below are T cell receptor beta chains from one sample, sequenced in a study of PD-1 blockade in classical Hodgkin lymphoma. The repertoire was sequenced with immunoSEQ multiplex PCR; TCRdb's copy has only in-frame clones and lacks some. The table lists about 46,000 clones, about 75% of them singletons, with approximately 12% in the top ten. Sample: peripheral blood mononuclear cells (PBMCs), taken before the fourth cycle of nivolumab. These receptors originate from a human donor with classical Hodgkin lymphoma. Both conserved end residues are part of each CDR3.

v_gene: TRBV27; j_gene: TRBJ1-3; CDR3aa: CASSPLGLGGNTIYF
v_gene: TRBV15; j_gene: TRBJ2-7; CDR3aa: CATSRDGTFYEQYF
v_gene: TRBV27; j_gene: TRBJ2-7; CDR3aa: CASSLGFLGSYEQYF
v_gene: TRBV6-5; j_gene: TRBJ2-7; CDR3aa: CASSDGPYEQYF
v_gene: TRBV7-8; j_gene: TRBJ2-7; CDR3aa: CASSLEGQSSYEQYF
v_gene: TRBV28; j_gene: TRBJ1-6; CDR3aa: CASSLPGEAEIYNSPLHF
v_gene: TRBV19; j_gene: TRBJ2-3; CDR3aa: CASSISTSGNTDTQYF
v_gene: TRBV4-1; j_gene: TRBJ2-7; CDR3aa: CASSQASSGVEQYF
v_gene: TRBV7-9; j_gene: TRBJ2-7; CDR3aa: CASSLGGEGYEQYF
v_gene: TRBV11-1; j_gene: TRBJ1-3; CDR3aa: CASSFGQGTGNTIYF
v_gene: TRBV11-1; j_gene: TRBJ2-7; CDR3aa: CASSLKRVDEQYF
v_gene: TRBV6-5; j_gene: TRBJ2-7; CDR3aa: CASSYGGAGASYEQYF
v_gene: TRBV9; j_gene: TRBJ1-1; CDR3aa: CASSVVGWGTEAFF
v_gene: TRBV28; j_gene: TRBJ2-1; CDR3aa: CASSRLAGVYEQFF
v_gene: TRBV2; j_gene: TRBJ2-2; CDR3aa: CASSEPQRLNTGELFF
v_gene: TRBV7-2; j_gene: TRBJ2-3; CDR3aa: CASSLLGEGGSTDTQYF
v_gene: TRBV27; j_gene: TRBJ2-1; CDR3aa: CASSLVRGSDYNEQFF
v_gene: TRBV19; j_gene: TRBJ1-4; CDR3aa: CASSPGTRKLFF
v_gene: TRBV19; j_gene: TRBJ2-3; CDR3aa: CASSIMASSDTQYF
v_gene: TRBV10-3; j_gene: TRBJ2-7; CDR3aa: CAISERILQSHYEQYF
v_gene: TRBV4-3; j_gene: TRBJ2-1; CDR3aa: CASSQGSSGRHYNEQFF
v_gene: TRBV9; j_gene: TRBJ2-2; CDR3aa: CASSVVGSTGELFF
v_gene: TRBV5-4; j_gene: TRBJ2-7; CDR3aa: CASSFGTSGTGQYF
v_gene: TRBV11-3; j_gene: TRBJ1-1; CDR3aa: CASSSRENTEAFF
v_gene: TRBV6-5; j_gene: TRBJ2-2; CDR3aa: CASSLRLGAGELFF
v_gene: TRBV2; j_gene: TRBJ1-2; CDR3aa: CASLTGGGLLEGYTF
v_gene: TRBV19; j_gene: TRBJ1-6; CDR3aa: CASSGSSGYNSPLHF
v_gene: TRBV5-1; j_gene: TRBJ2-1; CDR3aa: CASSLTSGRALASYNEQFF
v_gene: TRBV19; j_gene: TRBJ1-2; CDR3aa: CASNKGPFRGYTF
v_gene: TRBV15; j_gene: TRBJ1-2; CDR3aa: CATSRGKTGVYGYTF
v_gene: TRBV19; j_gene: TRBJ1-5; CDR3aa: CASSIWGQGQPQHF
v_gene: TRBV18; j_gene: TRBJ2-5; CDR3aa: CASSQGVVETQYF
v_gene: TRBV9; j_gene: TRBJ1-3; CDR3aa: CASSPPGTGPFSGNTIYF
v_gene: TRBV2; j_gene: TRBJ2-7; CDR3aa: CASSETRGASEQYF
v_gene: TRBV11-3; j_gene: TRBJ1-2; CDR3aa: CASSAEGRGGNYGYTF
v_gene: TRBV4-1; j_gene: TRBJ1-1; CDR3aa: CASSQDWGAYTEAFF
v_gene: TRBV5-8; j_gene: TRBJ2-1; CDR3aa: CASSLIASGGYNEQFF
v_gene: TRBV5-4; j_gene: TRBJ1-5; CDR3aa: CASSSTGAGNQPQHF
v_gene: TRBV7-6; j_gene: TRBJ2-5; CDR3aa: CASLKWDSQTETQYF
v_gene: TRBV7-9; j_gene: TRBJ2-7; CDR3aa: CASSLMSVSYEQYF
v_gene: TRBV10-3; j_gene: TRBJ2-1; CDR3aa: CAISDPGTSGFNEQFF
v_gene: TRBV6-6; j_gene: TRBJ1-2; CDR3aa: CASSPIGRGYYGYTF
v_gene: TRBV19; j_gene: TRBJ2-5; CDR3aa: CASSPPTWGSHETQYF
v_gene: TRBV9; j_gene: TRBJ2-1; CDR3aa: CASSVGGLLYNEQFF
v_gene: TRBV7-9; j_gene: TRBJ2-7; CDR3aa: CASSLAYGLKTYEQYF
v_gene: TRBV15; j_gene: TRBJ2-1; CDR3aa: CATSITGTSGSDEQFF
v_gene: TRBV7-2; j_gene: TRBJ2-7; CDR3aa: CASSLVRWAEQYF
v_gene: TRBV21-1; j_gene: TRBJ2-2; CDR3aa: CASSISGSSGELFF
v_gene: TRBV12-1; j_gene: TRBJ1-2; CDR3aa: CASSFEQGSYTF
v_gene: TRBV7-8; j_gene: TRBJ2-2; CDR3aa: CASSANTGELFF
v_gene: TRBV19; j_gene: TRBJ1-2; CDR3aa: CASSMRRDFDGYTF
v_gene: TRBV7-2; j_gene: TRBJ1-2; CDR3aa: CASSPDRPYGYTF
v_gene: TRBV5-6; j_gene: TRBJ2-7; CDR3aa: CASSILGGREQYF
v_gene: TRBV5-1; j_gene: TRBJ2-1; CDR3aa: CASSLEVGWGNEQFF
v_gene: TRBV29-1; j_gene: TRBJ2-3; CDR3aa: CSVWDTGATDTQYF
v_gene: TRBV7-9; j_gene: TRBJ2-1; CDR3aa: CASSSISGIFLEQFF
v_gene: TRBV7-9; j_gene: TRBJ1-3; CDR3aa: CASSLGGNTIYF
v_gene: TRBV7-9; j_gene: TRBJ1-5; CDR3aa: CASSLTGAGDQPQHF
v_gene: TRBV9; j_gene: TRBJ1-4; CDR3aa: CASSVGTRGGLPTNEKLFF
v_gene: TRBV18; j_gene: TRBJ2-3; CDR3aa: CASSPSTDTQYF